This TCR beta chain was sequenced for a study of early stage breast cancer tumors. Whole-study context: Invasive lobular carcinomas made up about 35% of the 12 ER+/PR+/HER2- tumors.

Overall study findings and caveats: Tumor and normal breast were distinguished via blood comparison in about 90% of the 16 patients.

Blood replicates held 0.5 ug DNA, tumor or normal breast roughly 1.5 ug, two each. Libraries were prepared by immunoSEQ multiplex PCR; TCRdb keeps only in-frame clonotypes and omits some of them. The sample has around 20,000 clones, around 80% seen once. Per the germline V gene, CDR1 is WSHSY and CDR2 is SAAADI. This CDR3 has 14 residues. V dropped 5 bases and J dropped 7; count of bases not matched to a gene: 4. On this clone itself: The antigen is unknown.

The TCR sequence derives from an older person with breast cancer. Material for sequencing was blood. V and J are TRBV10-2 and TRBJ1-6; 8 positions match TRBD1. As DNA, the CDR3 is TGCGCCAGCAGTCTGACAGGGGAAAATTCACCCCTCCACTTT. This sequence encodes CASSLTGENSPLHF.